This is a list of T cell receptor beta chains from one sample in a study of T-cell memory formation after mild COVID-19. Via MiXCR, TCRdb re-called the 5' RACE reads, giving one row per CDR3 protein. The sample lists hundreds of thousands of distinct CDR3 sequences, under 8.5% seen once, with roughly 23% in the top ten. Material: PBMCs or a T cell subset sorted from them (not recorded which). The receptor set was obtained from a man younger than 30 who had mild COVID-19 (a few samples of this study predate the infection). Cell type and time point are not known. The CDR3 runs from the conserved cysteine through the conserved F or W. Each record gives: D gene, J gene, clone size, V gene, CDR3 protein, CDR3 DNA. A D gene is named only where the DNA matches it firmly. The size entry is marked missing in some rows and otherwise reads once, few, many or a size class.

NA | TRBJ1-1 | few | TRBV5-5 | CASSPTGTERMNTEAFF | TGTGCCAGCAGCCCAACAGGGACTGAGCGGATGAACACTGAAGCTTTCTTT
NA | TRBJ1-1 | few | TRBV23-1 | CASSQSSLEAFF | TGCGCCAGCAGTCAATCTTCGCTTGAAGCTTTCTTT
TRBD1 | TRBJ1-5 | NA | TRBV12-3/TRBV12-4 | CASSSGGWQPQHF | TGTGCCAGCAGTTCAGGGGGATGGCAGCCCCAGCATTTT
TRBD2 | TRBJ2-3 | few | TRBV27 | CASSFDSGARDTQYF | TGTGCCAGCAGTTTTGACAGCGGGGCTCGGGATACGCAGTATTTT
TRBD2 | TRBJ2-3 | many | TRBV20-1 | CSSYGGGTDTQYF | TGCAGCTCATACGGCGGGGGAACAGATACGCAGTATTTT
TRBD1 | TRBJ2-3 | few | TRBV5-1 | CASSLGGQISDTQYF | TGCGCCAGCAGCTTGGGGGGACAGATATCAGATACGCAGTATTTT
NA | TRBJ1-2 | few | TRBV20-1 | CSASDGSNYGYTF | TGCAGTGCTAGCGACGGGTCTAACTATGGCTACACCTTC
TRBD1 | TRBJ1-1 | NA | TRBV12-3/TRBV12-4 | CASSSTGDWAEAFF | TGTGCCAGCAGTTCAACAGGGGACTGGGCTGAAGCTTTCTTT
TRBD1 | TRBJ2-7 | many | TRBV7-9 | CASSSGGSVYEQYF | TGTGCCAGCAGCTCAGGGGGCTCGGTCTACGAGCAGTACTTC
NA | TRBJ1-1 | few | TRBV3-1 | CASSHPSEGPGTEAFF | TGTGCCAGCAGCCACCCAAGTGAGGGGCCGGGCACTGAAGCTTTCTTT
NA | TRBJ1-5 | few | TRBV10-3 | CAISESSGNQPQHF | TGTGCCATCAGTGAGTCGTCGGGCAATCAGCCCCAGCATTTT
NA | TRBJ2-7 | NA | TRBV4-1 | CASSQGPGQAGSEQYF | TGCGCCAGCAGCCAAGGTCCCGGACAGGCCGGGAGCGAGCAGTACTTC
NA | TRBJ1-2 | many | TRBV9 | CASSVAGQSSGYTF | TGTGCCAGCAGCGTAGCGGGGCAATCTAGTGGCTACACCTTC
NA | TRBJ1-1 | NA | TRBV6-6 | CASGKYRVPNEGTEAFF | TGTGCCAGCGGAAAATACAGGGTCCCCAATGAAGGCACTGAAGCTTTCTTT
NA | TRBJ2-7 | few | TRBV3-1 | CASSQPGGGRHEQYF | TGTGCCAGCAGCCAACCAGGGGGCGGGAGACACGAGCAGTACTTC
NA | TRBJ2-2 | NA | TRBV30 | CAWSVGSPNTGELFF | TGTGCCTGGAGTGTAGGTTCCCCTAACACCGGGGAGCTGTTTTTT
NA | TRBJ2-2 | few | TRBV18 | CASSSFAGDTGELFF | TGTGCCAGCTCATCCTTCGCGGGCGACACCGGGGAGCTGTTTTTT
TRBD2 | TRBJ2-7 | few | TRBV27 | CASSLSGDYYEQYF | TGTGCCAGCAGTTTATCGGGGGACTACTACGAGCAGTACTTC
TRBD2 | TRBJ2-3 | few | TRBV4-1 | CASSQGRSGGTDTQYF | TGCGCCAGCAGCCAAGGTCGTAGCGGGGGCACAGATACGCAGTATTTT
NA | TRBJ1-2 | many | TRBV4-1 | CASSQAQIYGYTF | TGCGCCAGCAGCCAAGCACAGATATATGGCTACACCTTC